This T cell receptor (beta chain) is drawn from a study of OX40 agonist ivuxolimab in advanced cancers. General notes on the study: The costimulatory receptor OX40 (CD134) was targeted by ivuxolimab, a fully human IgG2 agonistic monoclonal antibody. Intravenous ivuxolimab was administered to patients every 2 weeks at six dose levels: 0.01, 0.1, 0.3, 1.5, 3 and 10 mg/kg. A male proportion of around 80% and a mean age of roughly 58 years, ranging from about 23 to 90, were recorded for the dose-escalation cohort. Of the 50 to 55 dose-escalation patients, hepatocellular carcinoma was present in roughly 19, melanoma in some 15, renal cell carcinoma in 9 and head and neck cancer in 9. The point of sequencing TCRbeta in the periphery was to test whether ivuxolimab changed TCR sequence diversity and drove clonal T-cell expansion. The paper describes the monotherapy dose-escalation part (N ≈ 52 patients) of the phase I trial of ivuxolimab. Prior anti-PD-1, anti-PD-L1 or anti-CTLA-4 therapy was permitted, and checkpoint inhibitors had been received by less than 45% of dose-escalation patients. Partial responses occurred in three dose-escalation patients: two with cutaneous melanoma and one with hepatocellular carcinoma. What the study reported, not specific to this receptor: In partial responders in the 0.1-3.0 mg/kg groups, normalized peripheral clonal expansion was found to be among the lowest, especially among CD8+ T cells. Low levels of normalized T-cell clonal expansion were also seen in some patients who did not respond. After ivuxolimab, CD8+ T cells had more expanded clones than CD4+ T cells on average. At doses of 0.1 to 3.0 mg/kg, clonal expansion of both CD4+ and CD8+ T cells in blood was seen between baseline and week 6. The antigen specificity of the clonally expanded peripheral T cells was not determined.

Notes on this clone: No antigen is known for it. It has no much larger one-base neighbor in the sample; base qualities were not kept.

Cut back by 7 bases and 3 bases, the V and J ends lie 17 bases apart. In the germline V gene (reference sequence), CDR1 corresponds to PRHDT and CDR2 to FYEKMQ. Its CDR3 holds 15 amino acids, cysteine through phenylalanine. Just the 45-base CDR3 DNA is kept, in frame starting at base 1. To sequence the TCRbeta CDR3 region, genomic DNA was isolated from the sorted cells. The immunoSEQ Assay was used for sequencing of TCRbeta CDR3 regions. TCRdb retrieved this table from immuneACCESS and kept in-frame rearrangements only. Not all clones are present; in checked studies, unresolved V genes account for under half, and no reason is known for the remainder. For this sample there are about 16,000 clones; about four fifths appear just once. The top ten constitute approximately 72% of the sample. Patients with autoimmune disease history or receiving systemic immunosuppression were excluded from the trial. Peripheral blood for TCR sequencing was collected from all dose cohorts at baseline, on cycle 4 day 1, and on cycle 7 day 1. The samples were taken from a phase I, first-in-human, multicenter, open-label dose-escalation trial of ivuxolimab. The trial enrolled adults with locally advanced or metastatic head and neck squamous cell, hepatocellular, melanoma or renal cell carcinoma. CD4+ and CD8+ T cells were sorted separately from peripheral blood before TCR sequencing.

Sequencing used CD4+ or CD8+ T cells sorted from blood, obtained in a trial of the OX40 agonist ivuxolimab. The sequence joins TRBV13 to TRBJ2-3, with a tentative D gene TRBD2 over 5 matching bases. The TCR sequence derives from an adult with an advanced solid tumor such as melanoma, head and neck, liver or kidney cancer. The nucleotides read TGTGCCAGCACTATTTCGGCTAGCTTTACAGATACGCAGTATTTT. Its protein product is CASTISASFTDTQYF.